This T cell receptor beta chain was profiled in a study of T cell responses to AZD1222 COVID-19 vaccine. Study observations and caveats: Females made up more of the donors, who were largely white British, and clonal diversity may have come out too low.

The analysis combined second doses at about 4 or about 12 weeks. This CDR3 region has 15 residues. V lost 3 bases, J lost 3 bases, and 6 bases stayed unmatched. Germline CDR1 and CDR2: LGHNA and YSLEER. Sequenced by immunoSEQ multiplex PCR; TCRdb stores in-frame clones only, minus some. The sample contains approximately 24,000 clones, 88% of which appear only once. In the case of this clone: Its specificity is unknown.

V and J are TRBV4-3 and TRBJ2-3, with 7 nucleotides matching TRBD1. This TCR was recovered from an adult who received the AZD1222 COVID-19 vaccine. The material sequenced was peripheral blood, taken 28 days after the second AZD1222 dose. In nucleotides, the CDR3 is TGCGCCAGCAGCCAGGAGACAGGGATTACAGATACGCAGTATTTT. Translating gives CASSQETGITDTQYF.